The clone carrying this TCR beta chain has more than one count but fewer than ten. This specimen belongs to a study of patients and donors after allogeneic stem cell transplantation. TCRdb ran MiXCR on the RT-PCR reads and lists one entry per CDR3 protein. This table has about 410,000 distinct CDR3 sequences, around 15% appearing once. The CDR3 length is 16 residues. Germline CDR1 and CDR2: DFQATT and SNEGSKA (reference sequence). V gave up 0 bases and J gave up 3 bases, with 15 bases separating them. The gene calls are TRBV20-1 and TRBJ2-1; D not certain. The source material was blood, either unsorted or a sorted T cell fraction (not recorded which). The sequence came from a human donor who was either an allogeneic HSCT recipient or a stem cell or donor lymphocyte infusion donor (not recorded which). It is not recorded whose cells these are; they may come from a transplant donor. The CDR3 region has the DNA TGCAGTGCTAGAGATTCGACTCGGCCGGTCTACAATGAGCAGTTCTTC. This codes for CSARDSTRPVYNEQFF.